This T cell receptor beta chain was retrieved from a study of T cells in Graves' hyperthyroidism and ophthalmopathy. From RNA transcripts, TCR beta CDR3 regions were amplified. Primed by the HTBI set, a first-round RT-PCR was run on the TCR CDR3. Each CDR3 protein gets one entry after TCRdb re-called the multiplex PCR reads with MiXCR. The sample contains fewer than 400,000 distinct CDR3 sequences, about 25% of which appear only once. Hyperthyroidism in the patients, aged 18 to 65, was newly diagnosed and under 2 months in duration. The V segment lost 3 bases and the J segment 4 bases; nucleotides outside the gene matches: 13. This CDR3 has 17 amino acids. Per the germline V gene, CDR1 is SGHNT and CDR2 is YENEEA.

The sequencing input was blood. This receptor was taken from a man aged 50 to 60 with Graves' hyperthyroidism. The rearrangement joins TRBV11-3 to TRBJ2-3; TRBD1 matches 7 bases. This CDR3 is CASSFTRDRRFSDTQYF. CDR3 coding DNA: TGTGCCAGCAGCTTCACCCGGGACAGAAGATTCTCAGATACGCAGTATTTT.